Given below is one T cell receptor (beta chain) in context. This CDR3 has 16 residues. CDR1 is MGHRA and CDR2 is YSYEKL in the germline V gene. Trimming took 1 base from V and 4 from J, leaving 13 bases between them. This sample is drawn from a study of response to subunit inactivated influenza vaccine. TCRdb recomputed calls from the RT-PCR reads with MiXCR, one row per CDR3 protein. The sample includes about 620,000 distinct CDR3 sequences, approximately 11% of them seen just once. The same data also went into a second study, on T cells expressing NK-cell markers. That study adds: Scientists made TCR beta cDNA using 5'RACE template switching with UMIs. It was sorted CD3+CD56-NKG2C+, CD3+CD56+NKG2C- and CD3+CD56+NKG2C+ T cells that provided the TCR beta repertoires. Out of eight donors sequenced, seven tested HCMV-seropositive and the remaining one seronegative. Top CD8+ clonotypes included the dominant CD3+CD56+NKG2C+ clonotypes in six donors. Similarly, these clonotypes led the CD3+CD56-NKG2C+ fraction as well in a few donors.

The sample was PBMCs from blood, taken on the day of vaccination. The TCR originated in a man in his fifties who received an inactivated influenza vaccine. The J gene is TRBJ2-2, the V gene TRBV4-1; a possible D gene is TRBD2 (5 bases). The CDR3 sequence: CASSQGRGRRTGELFF. In nucleotides, the CDR3 is TGCGCCAGCAGCCAAGGGAGAGGGCGCCGCACCGGGGAGCTGTTTTTT.